This TCR beta chain was sequenced during a study of early T cells in non-severe SARS-CoV-2 infection (dated by TCRdb to the early 2020s). At the level of the whole study: Because TCR sequencing was done on bulk RNA from unsorted whole blood, the alpha and beta chains could not be paired.

Library preparation employed 5' RACE. The data were produced on a NextSeq 500. Unique molecular identifiers were attached to individual cDNA molecules in the TCR library protocol so that sequencing error and PCR bias could be corrected. Sequencing covered both TCR alpha and beta chains, and within each sample the abundances of alpha and beta sequences were tightly co-correlated. The paper's data handling went like this. Decombinator V4 was used to annotate the V gene, J gene and CDR3 of the TCR sequences. TCRs were defined as expanded if a significant change between any two time points was detected under a Poisson model with p below 0.0001. Abundances of TCRs were expressed as counts per million after normalisation to the total number of TCRs sequenced in each sample. VDJdb, accessed 1 November 2021, was searched for CMV, EBV and SARS-CoV-2 annotated TCRs, excluding TCRs annotated for multiple antigens. TCRdb itself trimmed the public reads at Q25 with fastp, ran MiXCR and retained productive beta chains. Identical CDR3 proteins give one entry, which carries the most common genes and DNA. V and J calls and clone size were set by TCRdb, not the authors. The sample includes tens of thousands of distinct CDR3 sequences, with 6.6% observed a single time. The top ten constitute about a third of the sample.

Set within a cohort of healthcare workers in London, UK, this nested case-control study involved weekly PCR testing of nasopharyngeal swabs along with blood sampling. Healthcare workers were recruited between 23 and 31 March 2020, during the week of the UK lockdown, and were followed weekly for up to about 16 weeks. This clonotype has ten or more counts. The antigen it binds to is not known. The input lacks base qualities; no much larger clone sits a single base away. The paper's findings and limits, for the study overall: VDJdb matching was skewed toward anti-spike CD8 responses and likely underestimated virus-specific expansions by missing private and CD4 specificities.

The sample was whole blood. The sequence was obtained from an adult who was a healthcare worker with PCR-confirmed SARS-CoV-2 infection or an uninfected control (not recorded which).

CDR3 region: CASSLALAGGEQYF. The sequence in DNA is TGTGCCAGCAGCTTAGCACTAGCGGGAGGCGAGCAGTACTTC. Recombination linked TRBV7-2 to TRBJ2-7, with 12 middle bases fitting TRBD2. CDR1 SGHTA and CDR2 FQGNSA were looked up in the germline V gene. Here V drops 0 bases and J drops 6 bases, and the junction holds 0 bases not matched to any gene. The CDR3 goes from the cysteine to the phenylalanine over 14 residues. Only the CDR3 region is kept as DNA, spanning 42 bases read in frame from base 1.